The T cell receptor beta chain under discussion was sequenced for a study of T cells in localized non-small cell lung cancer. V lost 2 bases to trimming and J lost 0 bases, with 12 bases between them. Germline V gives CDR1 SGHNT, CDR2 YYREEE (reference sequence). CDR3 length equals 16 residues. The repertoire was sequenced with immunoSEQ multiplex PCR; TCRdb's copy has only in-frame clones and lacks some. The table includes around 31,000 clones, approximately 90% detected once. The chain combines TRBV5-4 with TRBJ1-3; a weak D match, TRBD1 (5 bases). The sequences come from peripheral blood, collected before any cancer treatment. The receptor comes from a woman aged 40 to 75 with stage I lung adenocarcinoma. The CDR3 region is CASSFPGESSGNTIYF. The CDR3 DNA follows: TGTGCCAGCAGCTTCCCGGGGGAGAGCTCTGGAAACACCATATATTTT.